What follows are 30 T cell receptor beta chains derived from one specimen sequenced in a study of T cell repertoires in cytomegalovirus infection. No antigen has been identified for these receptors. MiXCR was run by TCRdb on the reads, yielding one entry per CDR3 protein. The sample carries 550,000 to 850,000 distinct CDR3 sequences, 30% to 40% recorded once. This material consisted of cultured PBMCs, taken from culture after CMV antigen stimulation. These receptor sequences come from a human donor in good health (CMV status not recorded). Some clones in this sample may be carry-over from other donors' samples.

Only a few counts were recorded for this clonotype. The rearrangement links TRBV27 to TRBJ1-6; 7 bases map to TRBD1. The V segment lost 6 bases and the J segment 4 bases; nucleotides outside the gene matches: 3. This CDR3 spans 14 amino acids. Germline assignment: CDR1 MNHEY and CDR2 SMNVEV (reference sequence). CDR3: CASRTGQYNSPLHF. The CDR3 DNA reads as TGTGCCAGCAGGACGGGACAGTATAATTCACCCCTCCACTTT.

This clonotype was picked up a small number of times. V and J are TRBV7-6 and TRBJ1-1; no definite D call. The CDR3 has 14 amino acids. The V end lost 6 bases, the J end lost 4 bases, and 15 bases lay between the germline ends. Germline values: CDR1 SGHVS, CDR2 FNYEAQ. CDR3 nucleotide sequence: TGTGCCAGCAGGCGGGCAGTCTGGAGCACTGAAGCTTTCTTT. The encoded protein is CASRRAVWSTEAFF.

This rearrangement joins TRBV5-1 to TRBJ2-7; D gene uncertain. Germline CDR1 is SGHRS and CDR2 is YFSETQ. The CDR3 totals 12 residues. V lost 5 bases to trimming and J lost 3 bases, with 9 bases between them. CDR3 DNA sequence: TGCGCCAGCAGTAACATGGGCTACGAGCAGTACTTC. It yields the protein CASSNMGYEQYF.

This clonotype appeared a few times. CDR3 sequence reads: CASSFTAGELFF. The DNA of the CDR3 is TGTGCCAGCAGCTTCACCGCCGGGGAGCTGTTTTTT. This sequence joins TRBV7-9 and TRBJ2-2; D remains unclear. The CDR3 is 12 residues long. The germline V gene encodes CDR1 SEHNR and CDR2 FQNEAQ (reference sequence). The V gene lost 3 bases and the J gene lost 6 bases, with 5 bases spanning the gap.

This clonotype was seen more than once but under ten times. In nucleotides, the CDR3 is TGTGCCCATCAAGAAGGGACAGCGGGACTCGAGCAGTACTTC. Translating gives CAHQEGTAGLEQYF. This chain joins TRBV10-3 and TRBJ2-7; D possibly matches TRBD1 or TRBD2 (7 bases each). V lost 11 bases and J lost 6, with 23 bases in between. Germline CDR1 and CDR2: ENHRY and SYGVKD. The CDR3 runs to 14 residues.

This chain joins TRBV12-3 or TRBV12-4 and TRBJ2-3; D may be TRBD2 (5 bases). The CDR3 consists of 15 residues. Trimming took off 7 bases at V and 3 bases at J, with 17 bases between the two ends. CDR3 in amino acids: CASTTRGRGTDTQYF. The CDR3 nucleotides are TGTGCCAGCACCACCAGAGGGAGAGGTACAGATACGCAGTATTTT.

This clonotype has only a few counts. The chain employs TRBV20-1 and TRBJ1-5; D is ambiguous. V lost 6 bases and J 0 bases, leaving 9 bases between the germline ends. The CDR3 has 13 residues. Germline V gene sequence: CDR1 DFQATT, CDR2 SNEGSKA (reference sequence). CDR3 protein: CSAAQYSNQPQHF. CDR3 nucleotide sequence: TGCAGTGCCGCACAATATAGCAATCAGCCCCAGCATTTT.

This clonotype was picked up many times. DNA for the CDR3: TGTGCCAGCAGCTACACGTGGGGGTCCGGGGGCACCGGGGAGCTGTTTTTT. Translated: CASSYTWGSGGTGELFF. The chain combines TRBV7-2 with TRBJ2-2, with D perhaps TRBD2 (6 bases). This CDR3 comprises 17 residues. Germline V gene lookup returns CDR1 SGHTA and CDR2 FQGNSA. The V and J ends lost 4 bases and 4 bases respectively, with 19 bases between them.

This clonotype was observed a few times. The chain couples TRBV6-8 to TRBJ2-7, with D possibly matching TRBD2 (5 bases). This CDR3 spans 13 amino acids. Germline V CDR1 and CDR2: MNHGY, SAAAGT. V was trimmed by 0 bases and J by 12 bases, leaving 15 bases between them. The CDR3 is CASSYSRARTLYF. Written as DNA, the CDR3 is TGTGCCAGCAGTTACTCGAGGGCCCGGACTCTGTACTTC.

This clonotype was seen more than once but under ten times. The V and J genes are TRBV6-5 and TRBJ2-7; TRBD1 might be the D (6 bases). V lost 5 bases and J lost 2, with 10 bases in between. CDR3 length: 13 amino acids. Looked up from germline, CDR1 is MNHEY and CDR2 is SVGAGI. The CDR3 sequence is CASSRDTAYEQYF. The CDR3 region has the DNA TGTGCCAGCAGTCGGGACACCGCCTACGAGCAGTACTTC.

The CDR3 here is CASSGRLGGDTQYF. The DNA of the CDR3 is TGTGCCAGCAGCGGAAGACTCGGGGGGGATACGCAGTATTTT. The chain has TRBV7-6 and TRBJ2-3, with 7 bases matching TRBD2. CDR1 is SGHVS and CDR2 is FNYEAQ in the germline V gene. This CDR3 spans 14 amino acids. With 5 bases clipped from V and 6 bases from J, the junction kept 8 bases outside the gene matches.

DNA for the CDR3: TGTGCCAGCAGCTTACGAAGGGCCCACTCCTACGAGCAGTACTTC. Translated: CASSLRRAHSYEQYF. V gene TRBV11-1 combines with J gene TRBJ2-7; D gene unclear. The length of the CDR3 is 15 residues. Germline CDR1 is SGHAT and CDR2 is FQDESV (reference sequence). V was shortened by 2 bases and J by 0 bases, with 11 bases between the two germline ends. The whole variable domain, filled in from reference TRBV11-1 and TRBJ2-7, reads EAEVAQSPRYKITEKSQAVAFWCDPISGHATLYWYRQILGQGPELLVQFQDESVVDDSQLPKDRFSAERLKGVDSTLKIQPAELGDSAMYLCASSLRRAHSYEQYFGPGTRLTVT.

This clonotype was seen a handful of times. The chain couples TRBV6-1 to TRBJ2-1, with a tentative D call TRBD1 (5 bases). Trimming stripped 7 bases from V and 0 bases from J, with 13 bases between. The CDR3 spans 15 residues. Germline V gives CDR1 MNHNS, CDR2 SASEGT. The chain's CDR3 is CASTRQQTSYNEQFF. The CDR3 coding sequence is TGTGCCAGCACCCGACAGCAAACCTCCTACAATGAGCAGTTCTTC.

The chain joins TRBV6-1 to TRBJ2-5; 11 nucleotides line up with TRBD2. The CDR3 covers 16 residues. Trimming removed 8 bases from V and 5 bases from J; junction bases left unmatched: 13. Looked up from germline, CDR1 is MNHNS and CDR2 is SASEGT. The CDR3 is CASSVRLAGGAETQYF. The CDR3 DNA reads TGTGCCAGCTCGGTCCGGCTAGCGGGGGGCGCGGAGACCCAGTACTTC.

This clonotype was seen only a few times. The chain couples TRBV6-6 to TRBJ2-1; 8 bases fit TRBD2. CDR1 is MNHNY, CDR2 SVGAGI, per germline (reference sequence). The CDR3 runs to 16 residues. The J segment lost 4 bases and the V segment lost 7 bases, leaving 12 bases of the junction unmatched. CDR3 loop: CASIGPGLGVYNEQFF. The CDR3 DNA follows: TGTGCCAGCATTGGACCGGGACTAGGGGTTTACAATGAGCAGTTCTTC.

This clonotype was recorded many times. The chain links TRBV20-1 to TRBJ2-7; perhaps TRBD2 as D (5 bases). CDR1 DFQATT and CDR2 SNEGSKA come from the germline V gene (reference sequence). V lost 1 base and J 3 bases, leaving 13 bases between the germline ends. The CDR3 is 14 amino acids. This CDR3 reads CSARGRRRGYEQYF. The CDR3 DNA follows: TGCAGTGCTAGAGGTCGGAGGAGAGGCTACGAGCAGTACTTC.

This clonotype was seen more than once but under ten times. The CDR3 DNA reads TGTGCCAGCAGTTACTCGAGAGACGGCCGGGAGTACTTC. Protein product: CASSYSRDGREYF. The rearrangement uses TRBV6-2 or TRBV6-3 and TRBJ2-5; D remains unclear. Germline V gives CDR1 MNHEY, CDR2 SVGEGT. This CDR3 region has 13 residues. V lost 0 bases to trimming and J lost 12 bases, with 14 bases between them.

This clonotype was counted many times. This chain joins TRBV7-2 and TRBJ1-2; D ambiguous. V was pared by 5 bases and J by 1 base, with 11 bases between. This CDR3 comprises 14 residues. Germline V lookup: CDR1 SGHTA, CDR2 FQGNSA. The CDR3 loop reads CASSPPNNNYGYTF. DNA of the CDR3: TGTGCCAGCAGCCCCCCCAACAATAACTATGGCTACACCTTC.

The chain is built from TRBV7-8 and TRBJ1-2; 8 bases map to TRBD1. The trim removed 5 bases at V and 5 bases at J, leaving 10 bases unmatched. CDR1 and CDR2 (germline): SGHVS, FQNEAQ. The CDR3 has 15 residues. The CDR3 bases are TGTGCCAGCAGCCCTTCCAGGGGGCGCGGGTATGGCTACACCTTC. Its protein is CASSPSRGRGYGYTF.

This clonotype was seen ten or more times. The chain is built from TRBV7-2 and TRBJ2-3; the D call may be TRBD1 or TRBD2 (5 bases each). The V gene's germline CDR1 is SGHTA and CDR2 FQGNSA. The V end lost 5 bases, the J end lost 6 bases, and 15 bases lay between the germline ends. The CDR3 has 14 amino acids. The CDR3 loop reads CASSTRDGADTQYF. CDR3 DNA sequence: TGTGCCAGCAGCACCCGCGACGGGGCTGATACGCAGTATTTT.

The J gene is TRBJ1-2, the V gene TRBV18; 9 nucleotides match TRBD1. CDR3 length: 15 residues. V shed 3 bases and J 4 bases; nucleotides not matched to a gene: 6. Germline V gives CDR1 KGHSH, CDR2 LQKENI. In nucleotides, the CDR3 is TGTGCCAGCTCACCTACAGGGGGCACGATCTATGGCTACACCTTC. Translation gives CASSPTGGTIYGYTF.

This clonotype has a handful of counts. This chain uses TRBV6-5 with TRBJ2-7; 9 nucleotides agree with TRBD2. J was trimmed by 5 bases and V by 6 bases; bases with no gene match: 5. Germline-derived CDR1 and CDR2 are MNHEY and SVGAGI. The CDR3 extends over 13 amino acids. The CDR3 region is CASSRTSAHEQYF. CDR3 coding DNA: TGTGCCAGCAGCAGGACTAGCGCCCACGAGCAGTACTTC.

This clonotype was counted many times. As DNA, the CDR3 is TGTGCCAGCAGCTTATTGGGCGTTAGAAATTCACCCCTCCACTTT. Its translation: CASSLLGVRNSPLHF. The chain uses TRBV7-2 and TRBJ1-6; no definite D call. Looked up from germline, CDR1 is SGHTA and CDR2 is FQGNSA. Trimming stripped 2 bases from V and 7 bases from J, with 12 bases between. The length of the CDR3 is 15 residues.

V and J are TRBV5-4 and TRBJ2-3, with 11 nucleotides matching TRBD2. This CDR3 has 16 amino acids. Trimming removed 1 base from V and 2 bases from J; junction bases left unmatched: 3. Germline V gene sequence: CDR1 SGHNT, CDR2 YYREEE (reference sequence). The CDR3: CASSLLAGGTTDTQYF. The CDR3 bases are TGTGCCAGCAGCTTGTTAGCGGGGGGGACCACAGATACGCAGTATTTT.

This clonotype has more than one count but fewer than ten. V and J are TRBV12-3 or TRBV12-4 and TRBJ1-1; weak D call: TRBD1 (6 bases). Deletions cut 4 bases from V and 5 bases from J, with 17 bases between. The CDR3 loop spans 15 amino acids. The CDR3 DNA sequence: TGTGCCAGCAGTTACGAAACAGGGATAGGGACTGAAGCTTTCTTT. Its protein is CASSYETGIGTEAFF.

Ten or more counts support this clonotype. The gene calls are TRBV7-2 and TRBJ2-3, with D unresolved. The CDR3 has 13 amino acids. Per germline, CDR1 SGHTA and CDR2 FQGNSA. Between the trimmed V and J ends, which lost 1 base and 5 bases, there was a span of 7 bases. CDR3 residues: CASSLGVGDTQYF. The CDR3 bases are TGTGCCAGCAGCTTAGGGGTGGGAGATACGCAGTATTTT.

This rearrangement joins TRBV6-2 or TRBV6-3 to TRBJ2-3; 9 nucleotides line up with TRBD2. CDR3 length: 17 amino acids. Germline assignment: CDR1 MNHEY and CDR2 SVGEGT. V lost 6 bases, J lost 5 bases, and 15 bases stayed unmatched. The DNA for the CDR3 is TGTGCCAGCAGCCGCCCCGATGGCGGGAGGGTCCGAGATACGCAGTATTTT. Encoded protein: CASSRPDGGRVRDTQYF.

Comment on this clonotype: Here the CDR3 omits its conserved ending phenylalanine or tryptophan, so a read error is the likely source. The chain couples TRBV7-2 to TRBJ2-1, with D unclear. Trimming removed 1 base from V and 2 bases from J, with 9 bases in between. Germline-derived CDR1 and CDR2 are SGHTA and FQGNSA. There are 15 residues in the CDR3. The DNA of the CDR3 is TGTGCCAGCAGCTTAGTGCCCTCGACCTACAATGAGCAGTTCATC. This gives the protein CASSLVPSTYNEQFI.

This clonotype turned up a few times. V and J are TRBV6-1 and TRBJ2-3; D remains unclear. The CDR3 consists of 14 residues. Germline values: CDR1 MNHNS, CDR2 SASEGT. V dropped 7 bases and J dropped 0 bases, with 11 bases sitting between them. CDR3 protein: CASTLSASTDTQYF. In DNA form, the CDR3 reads TGTGCCAGCACCCTGTCAGCTAGCACAGATACGCAGTATTTT.

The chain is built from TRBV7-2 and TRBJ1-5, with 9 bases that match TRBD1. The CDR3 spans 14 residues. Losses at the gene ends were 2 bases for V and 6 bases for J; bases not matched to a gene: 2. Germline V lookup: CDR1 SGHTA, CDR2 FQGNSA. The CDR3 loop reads CASSLYRGRQPQHF. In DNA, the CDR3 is TGTGCCAGCAGCTTATACAGGGGGCGTCAGCCCCAGCATTTT.